These 19 T cell receptor beta chains share one sample of origin, sequenced in a study of blood T cell repertoires in COVID-19 (TCRdb year 2020). The library was built by means of the immunoSEQ multiplex PCR assay. As stored in TCRdb, this immuneACCESS dataset retains in-frame rearrangements with V and J assigned. A fraction of the clones does not appear; measured against another copy, unresolved V genes explain less than half of the discrepancy, and the remainder lacks a known reason. The sample profile shows roughly 150,000 clones; roughly 84% of them were found once. 35% to 45% of the sample belongs to the ten largest clones. Material: peripheral blood. Every receptor here comes from a human donor in a cohort sampled during active COVID-19.

J is TRBJ2-5 and V is TRBV2; D not resolved. There are 14 residues in the CDR3. With 8 bases removed from V and 5 bases from J, the gap between germline ends came to 18 bases. Per germline, CDR1 SNHLY and CDR2 FYNNEI. The CDR3 region is CASVGGPAGETQYF. The CDR3 nucleotides read TGTGCCAGCGTAGGCGGCCCAGCCGGGGAGACCCAGTACTTC.

The CDR3 here is CASSPRGIRRGYEQYF. For the CDR3, the DNA is TGTGCCAGCAGTCCCAGAGGGATCCGGAGGGGCTACGAGCAGTACTTC. J is TRBJ2-7 and V is TRBV27; possibly TRBD2 for D (6 bases). This CDR3 region has 16 residues. From germline, CDR1 is MNHEY and CDR2 SMNVEV (reference sequence). V was clipped by 5 bases and J by 3 bases, with 20 bases between them.

V gene TRBV11-2 combines with J gene TRBJ2-3; 11 nucleotides align to TRBD2. The germline V gene has CDR1 SGHAT and CDR2 FQNNGV. The trim removed 6 bases at V and 4 bases at J, leaving 0 bases unmatched. This CDR3 spans 13 amino acids. CDR3 sequence: CASRLAGADTQYF. The CDR3 nucleotides read TGTGCCAGCAGACTAGCGGGGGCAGATACGCAGTATTTT.

V is TRBV5-1 and J is TRBJ1-2; 8 bases align to TRBD1. This CDR3 is 14 amino acids long. The germline gives CDR1 SGHRS, CDR2 YFSETQ. The junction had 9 bases not matched to a gene; V was cut back by 3 bases and J by 8 bases. The CDR3 here is CASSSGQDTGGYTF. The CDR3 DNA reads TGCGCCAGCAGCTCGGGACAGGACACGGGAGGCTACACCTTC.

The chain joins TRBV18 to TRBJ1-1; 8 bases map to TRBD1. The V gene end was trimmed by 6 bases and the J gene end by 3 bases; junction bases not matched to a gene: 9. Per germline, CDR1 KGHSH and CDR2 LQKENI. This CDR3 contains 15 residues. The CDR3 region has the DNA TGTGCCAGCTCTCTACGACAGGGGTCGGACACTGAAGCTTTCTTT. Protein sequence: CASSLRQGSDTEAFF.

This rearrangement joins TRBV20-1 to TRBJ2-3; tentative D call: TRBD2 (5 bases). CDR3 length: 12 residues. The germline V gene has CDR1 DFQATT and CDR2 SNEGSKA (reference sequence). V was shortened by 3 bases and J by 7 bases, with 11 bases between the two germline ends. CDR3 amino acids: CSASSPSNTQYF. CDR3 nucleotide sequence: TGCAGTGCTAGTTCGCCTAGCAATACGCAGTATTTT.

The chain is built from TRBV2 and TRBJ2-1; tentative D call: TRBD1 (5 bases). Germline V gene sequence: CDR1 SNHLY, CDR2 FYNNEI. This CDR3 is built from 13 residues. V lost 3 bases, J lost 4 bases, and 7 bases lay in between. CDR3: CASSESGYNEQFF. Here the CDR3 DNA reads TGTGCCAGCAGTGAGTCAGGGTACAATGAGCAGTTCTTC.

The rearrangement uses TRBV5-1 and TRBJ2-7, with 10 bases identical to TRBD2. Germline CDR1 is SGHRS and CDR2 is YFSETQ. The length of the CDR3 is 14 residues. The trim removed 0 bases at V and 7 bases at J, leaving 4 bases unmatched. The DNA for the CDR3 is TGCGCCAGCAGCTTGGGGACTAGCGGAACGGAGCAGTACTTC. Amino acids: CASSLGTSGTEQYF. The entire variable domain, with the rest obtained from reference TRBV5-1 and TRBJ2-7, is as follows: KAGVTQTPRYLIKTRGQQVTLSCSPISGHRSVSWYQQTPGQGLQFLFEYFSETQRNKGNFPGRFSGRQFSNSRSEMNVSTLELGDSALYLCASSLGTSGTEQYFGPGTRLTVT.

The chain links TRBV4-3 to TRBJ1-1; D possibly corresponds to TRBD1 (5 bases). V lost 1 base and J lost 5, with 11 bases in between. The CDR3 totals 14 residues. Germline CDR1 is LGHNA and CDR2 is YSLEER. Written as DNA, the CDR3 is TGCGCCAGCAGCCAAGGGCGGGGGTTGACTGAAGCTTTCTTT. Residues: CASSQGRGLTEAFF.

In this sample, this clone turned up a few times. The chain couples TRBV29-1 to TRBJ2-3, with TRBD1 matching over 7 bases. There are 13 residues in the CDR3. The V and J ends lost 5 bases and 2 bases, in that order; junction bases with no gene match: 4. Per germline, CDR1 SQVTM and CDR2 ANQGSEA. CDR3: CSVSRGNTDTQYF. DNA for the CDR3: TGCAGCGTTTCCAGGGGGAACACAGATACGCAGTATTTT.

The chain carries TRBV18 and TRBJ2-3; D is unclear. The V gene's germline CDR1 is KGHSH and CDR2 LQKENI. V shed 3 bases and J shed 4 bases, with 11 bases lying between them. This CDR3 has 14 residues. As DNA, the CDR3 is TGTGCCAGCTCACCGGGTTTTGAGGCAGATACGCAGTATTTT. It is translated as CASSPGFEADTQYF.

This chain uses TRBV11-3 with TRBJ2-5; 13 bases are shared with TRBD2. Trimming at V came to 2 bases and at J to 2 bases, leaving 2 bases not matched to a gene. Germline V CDR1 and CDR2: SGHNT, YENEEA. The CDR3 is made up of 16 amino acids. The CDR3 region has the DNA TGTGCCAGCAGCTTACGACTAGCGGGAGGACAAGAGACCCAGTACTTC. Translating it yields CASSLRLAGGQETQYF.

The chain carries TRBV5-4 and TRBJ2-5, with a tentative D call TRBD2 (6 bases). Germline values: CDR1 SGHNT, CDR2 YYREEE (reference sequence). V lost 5 bases and J 5 bases, leaving 19 bases between the germline ends. CDR3 length: 15 amino acids. The CDR3 protein is CASRYSGTPIETQYF. Here the CDR3 DNA reads TGTGCCAGCAGGTACTCCGGGACTCCAATTGAGACCCAGTACTTC.

V is TRBV7-2 and J is TRBJ1-6, with no clear D. V dropped 8 bases and J dropped 14 bases, with 13 bases sitting between them. Germline CDR1 is SGHTA and CDR2 is FQGNSA. This CDR3 spans 11 amino acids. CDR3 sequence (DNA): TGTGCCAGCGGGTCAGGCCTCGCCCTCCACTTT. Its translation: CASGSGLALHF.

This clone was seen at least ten times. The genes are TRBV12-5 and TRBJ2-7, with unresolved D. CDR1 and CDR2 (germline): LGHNT, FRNRAP. This CDR3 is built from 12 residues. The V end was cut by 11 bases, the J end by 2 bases, with 13 bases between. CDR3 sequence reads: CASVGSTYEQYF. In nucleotides, the CDR3 is TGTGCTTCTGTTGGTAGTACCTACGAGCAGTACTTC.

The rearrangement links TRBV5-1 to TRBJ1-1; 8 bases are a match to TRBD1. The ends lost 3 bases at V and 4 bases at J; junction bases unmatched: 8. The CDR3 has 15 residues. The germline CDR1 and CDR2 sequences are SGHRS and YFSETQ. In DNA form, the CDR3 reads TGCGCCAGCAGCTCCTCTTACGGACAGGGCACTGAAGCTTTCTTT. Protein sequence: CASSSSYGQGTEAFF.

Only a few counts were recorded for this clone. This sequence joins TRBV3-1 (or the pseudogene TRBV3-2) and TRBJ1-1; weak D call: TRBD1 (6 bases). The CDR3 runs to 12 residues. Germline V gives CDR1 LGHDT, CDR2 YNNKEL (reference sequence). V lost 6 bases and J 4 bases, leaving 9 bases between the germline ends. CDR3 protein: CASRQGVTEAFF. CDR3 nucleotide sequence: TGTGCCAGCAGACAGGGCGTCACTGAAGCTTTCTTT.

This clone is a singleton in its sample. The genes are TRBV10-3 and TRBJ2-3, with TRBD2 identical over 12 bases. The CDR3 has 17 amino acids. The V gene end was trimmed by 5 bases and the J gene end by 5 bases; junction bases not matched to a gene: 11. Germline V gives CDR1 ENHRY, CDR2 SYGVKD. DNA for the CDR3: TGTGCCATCAGTAGACTAGCGGGGGTAGCAAGGAGAGATACGCAGTATTTT. Translation: CAISRLAGVARRDTQYF.

CDR3 amino acids: CASSARWDSEAFF. CDR3 sequence (DNA): TGTGCCAGCAGTGCACGGTGGGACAGTGAAGCTTTCTTT. The V and J genes are TRBV3-1 (or the pseudogene TRBV3-2) and TRBJ1-1, with TRBD1 matching 7 bases. Germline CDR1 is LGHDT and CDR2 is YNNKEL (reference sequence). With 6 bases clipped from V and 7 bases from J, the junction kept 8 bases outside the gene matches. The CDR3 loop spans 13 amino acids.